This record concerns one T cell receptor (beta chain) sequence. The antigen is unknown. The sample is drawn from a study of T cells in Graves' hyperthyroidism and ophthalmopathy. Study details: Pretreatment peripheral blood was obtained at initial diagnosis.

The CDR3 is 13 residues long. The germline gives CDR1 KGHSH, CDR2 LQKENI. Trimming stripped 2 bases from V and 8 bases from J, with 7 bases between. RNA transcripts were the template for amplifying TCR beta CDR3 regions. An initial round of RT-PCR targeting the TCR CDR3 relied on the HTBI primer set. Each CDR3 protein is one row after TCRdb ran MiXCR on the multiplex PCR reads. The sample yields approximately 420,000 distinct CDR3 sequences, approximately 13% seen once. Study-level results: For ophthalmopathy, model prediction preceded onset by a median about six months. Also found in blood were most expanded thyroid clonotypes above 0.001.

This TCR came from a woman under 30 with Graves' hyperthyroidism. The rearrangement uses TRBV18 and TRBJ1-6; D is unresolved. The specimen was blood. The CDR3: CASSPGADSPLHF. For the CDR3, the DNA is TGTGCCAGCTCACCAGGTGCAGATTCACCCCTCCACTTT.